This TCR beta chain was obtained from a study of breast tumors, draining lymph nodes, adjacent tissues. Samples came from axillary lymph nodes draining the breast cancer. Broader study findings: The data were judged consistent with most tumor T cells coming from lymph node and expanding in tumor. Luminal-like breast cancer showed significantly higher tumor–nontumor repertoire similarity than basal-like. Compared with lymph nodes, tumors were less diverse; compared with nontumor tissue, more. The lymph node origin of tumor T cells was framed as consistent with a hypothesis, not demonstrated.

From the multiplex PCR reads, TCRdb called clonotypes with MiXCR, one entry per CDR3 protein. This table has about 140,000 distinct CDR3 sequences, approximately 32% appearing once. The CDR3 consists of 16 residues. Trimming left V 0 bases short and J 1 base short, with 15 bases between. Germline CDR1 is DFQATT and CDR2 is SNEGSKA (reference sequence). This clonotype was seen only a few times. The antigen is unknown. The V and J genes are TRBV20-1 and TRBJ1-1; D gene unclear. The sequence was collected from a female donor with breast cancer. Some clones in this sample may be carry-over from other donors' samples. Sequencing was carried out using axillary lymph node tissue. CDR3 amino acids: CSARDPRRTGNTEAFF. CDR3 DNA: TGCAGTGCTAGAGATCCGAGGAGGACTGGGAACACTGAAGCTTTCTTT.